This entry features one TCR beta chain sequence. The specificity of this receptor is unknown. Per-nucleotide qualities are absent, and no much larger clonotype sits a single base away. The CDR3 regions of human TCRbeta chains were analyzed by immunosequencing. The study's own analysis went as follows. TCRs in the repertoires were compared against a reference library of SARS-CoV-2-specific TCRs that had been generated with the MIRA antigen-specificity platform. Breadth was defined as the fraction of unique TCRs that were SARS-CoV-2-associated, and depth was defined as the fraction of total T cells that were SARS-CoV-2-associated. Using the MIRA data, each spike-specific TCR was mapped to the spike region that the TCR reacts to and placed in a CD4 or CD8 class. Log10-transformed breadth and depth values were compared by one-way ANOVA with Sidak's multiple comparisons tests. The source is immuneACCESS, and TCRdb retained only in-frame sequences with V and J called. Part of the clones is not carried over; for the studies checked, unresolved V genes explain less than half of this, and the remainder is unexplained. V and J calls plus clone size are reproduced from that table; the DNA served to infer D and trimming. Across this sample there are about 180,000 clones, with 75% to 90% seen only once. Clones ranked in the top ten supply 3.5% to 5.5% of the sample.

This record belongs to a study of T cell responses to AZD1222 COVID-19 vaccine (dated by TCRdb to the early 2020s). Regarding the research as a whole: TCR sequencing was performed for 230 to 250 trial participants, of whom around 200 were given two doses of AZD1222 and around 25 were given two doses of MenACWY control vaccine. Trial participants were enrolled into age subgroups of 18-55, 56-69 and 70-plus years, which contained 148, 28 and 57 TCR-sequenced participants, respectively. The paper's findings and limits, for the study overall: Reportedly, close to half of the unique spike-specific TCRs recognized epitopes lying outside the regions that are mutated in the B.1.351 and B.1.1.7 variants. After two AZD1222 doses, both the breadth and the depth of spike-specific TCRs were significantly higher than at day 0 and than in MenACWY recipients. The 56-69-year group was small, and its depth increase did not reach significance, likely because of low power. No day 14 peak-response samples were available, so repertoires were characterized only after the peak T cell response. CD4 TCRs associated with the vaccine covered the entire spike protein, and the dominant responses were in regions 160-218 and 743-854. Conclusions about previously exposed vaccinees were limited because only six AZD1222 recipients were SARS-CoV-2 seropositive at baseline. Most participants were white British and females outnumbered males, and the authors suggested that clonal diversity may have been underestimated.

According to the study, the label for this sample's time point signals: about 28 days (+/-7) after the second vaccine dose. The sample's treatment or condition label, decoded: meningococcal conjugate vaccine given as trial control. Samples from vaccinated people were obtained from the UK trials COV001 and COV002, which included a single-blind randomized controlled phase 2/3 trial of AZD1222 (ChAdOx1 nCoV-19) in healthy adults. For TCRbeta chain sequencing, PBMC samples from trial participants were taken at day 0 and at day 28 after the second dose. Based on the germline V gene (reference sequence), the CDR1 and CDR2 sequences are LNHDA and SQIVND. There are 17 amino acids in the CDR3, from cysteine to phenylalanine inclusive. Kept here is only the CDR3 DNA, which spans 51 bases and is read in frame from base 1. Ends trimmed: V by 1 base, J by 2 bases; bases unmatched to a gene: 11.

The sequence was collected from an adult who received the MenACWY meningococcal vaccine as a control. This specimen was peripheral blood, taken 28 days after the second dose of the MenACWY control vaccine. Recombination linked TRBV19 to TRBJ2-7, with TRBD2 matching 7 junction bases. The bases are TGTGCCAGTAGTATAGGGGCGGCTAGCGGAGACACCTACGAGCAGTACTTC. This is translated as CASSIGAASGDTYEQYF.